This TCR beta chain is drawn from a study of shared clonotypes between healthy human individuals. TCRdb's table, derived via immunoSEQ multiplex PCR, lists solely in-frame clones and lacks some. The table includes under 2.5 million clones, around 90% detected once. Trimming took 7 bases from V and 0 from J, leaving 13 bases between them. The V gene's germline CDR1 is SGHKS and CDR2 YYEKEE (reference sequence). This CDR3 comprises 14 residues. The chain employs TRBV5-5 and TRBJ1-2; D is possibly TRBD1 (6 bases). This clonotype was obtained from a man younger than 35 in good health. Some clones in this sample may be carry-over from other donors' samples. The sequenced sample consisted of naive CD4+ T cells from PBMCs. Described subset: CD45RA+ positively selected. The CDR3 region is CASRGGRSNYGYTF. In nucleotides, the CDR3 is TGTGCCAGCCGAGGGGGGCGATCTAACTATGGCTACACCTTC. Full variable domain (rest looked up from reference TRBV5-5 and TRBJ1-2): DAGVTQSPTHLIKTRGQQVTLRCSPISGHKSVSWYQQVLGQGPQFIFQYYEKEERGRGNFPDRFSARQFPNYSSELNVNALLLGDSALYLCASRGGRSNYGYTFGSGTRLTVV.